The sequence of this T cell receptor beta chain was determined in a study of lymphopenia after photon versus proton radiotherapy. CDR1 and CDR2 (germline): SGHNT, YENEEA. V lost 5 bases, J lost 2 bases, and 16 bases lay in between. The CDR3 loop spans 15 amino acids. Concerning this clone: Its antigen is unknown.

Study-wide results and caveats: In patients who died, overall survival fell as post-nadir TCR diversity dropped more. Proton therapy kept repertoires fairly stable, unlike photons, which gained effector/memory cells. Better survival with proton therapy was suggested as possible, not demonstrated. Oligoclonal CD8+ Temra expansion after nadir drove photon patients' diversity drop.

Repertoires were generated with immunoSEQ multiplex PCR, while TCRdb's copy carries only in-frame clones and drops some. The sample has approximately 4,000 clones; roughly two thirds are singletons. The clonotype comes from an elderly man with esophageal cancer. The sample was peripheral blood, taken from a patient treated with proton-based radiotherapy. The chain couples TRBV11-3 to TRBJ2-7; D possibly corresponds to TRBD2 (5 bases). Written as DNA, the CDR3 is TGTGCCAGCAGCGTAGCTCTCGGGATTACCTACGAGCAGTACTTC. Protein: CASSVALGITYEQYF.